This T cell receptor (beta chain) is drawn from a study of shared clonotypes between healthy human individuals. On this clone: What it binds is not known.

Study results and caveats: Estimated richness values were generally larger in naive subsets than in memory subsets.

Looked up from germline, CDR1 is SGHRS and CDR2 is YFSETQ. V lost 5 bases to trimming and J lost 0 bases, with 15 bases between them. The CDR3 sequence is 15 residues long. Nashville, Tennessee was home to all donors, each a Caucasian adult. Several immunoSEQ 96-well plates shared each subset's DNA, each plate a replicate. Some clones are missing from TCRdb's copy, which holds only in-frame ones; the method was immunoSEQ multiplex PCR. The data show approximately 2,300,000 clones, with roughly 90% seen just once and 0.3% to 0.4% held by the top ten. The TCR comes from a man between 18 and 29 years old in good health. Some clones in this sample may be carry-over from other donors' samples. The V call is TRBV5-1, the J call TRBJ2-7, with a tentative D call TRBD2 (6 bases). The sample comprised naive CD4+ T cells from PBMCs. Described subset: CD45RA+ positively selected. The CDR3 nucleotides read TGCGCCAGCAGAGCGAGCGGGCTTAGCTCCTACGAGCAGTACTTC. Its translation is CASRASGLSSYEQYF.